The 7 T cell receptor beta chains reported below all come from one sample, sequenced in a study of TIL therapy for anti-PD-1-resistant metastatic lung cancer. The libraries were made with immunoSEQ v3. Method: immunoSEQ multiplex PCR; TCRdb's copy keeps in-frame clones and lacks some. The data show 95,000 or so clones, approximately 65% seen once. Time point here: pre-treatment sample, taken before nivolumab and TIL therapy. Most excised metastases sampled were pleural nodules or supraclavicular lymph nodes. Sequencing used tumor tissue, obtained at baseline. The receptors here all came from a person aged 25 to 85 with non-small cell lung cancer.

J is TRBJ1-2 and V is TRBV28; 7 bases agree with TRBD1. The CDR3 contains 15 residues. Germline-derived CDR1 and CDR2 are MDHEN and SYDVKM. After removal of 3 bases from V and 0 bases from J, the junction contained 4 bases not matched to a gene. The CDR3 region has the DNA TGTGCCAGCAGTTTGGGACAGAGATCTAACTATGGCTACACCTTC. It encodes CASSLGQRSNYGYTF.

CDR3 amino acids: CASSWQGDSPLHF. The DNA for the CDR3 is TGCGCCAGCAGCTGGCAAGGTGATTCACCCCTCCACTTT. The gene calls are TRBV5-1 and TRBJ1-6; no firm D call. Germline V gene sequence: CDR1 SGHRS, CDR2 YFSETQ. Trimming took 3 bases from V and 8 from J, leaving 9 bases between them. The CDR3 is made up of 13 amino acids.

The gene calls are TRBV24-1 and TRBJ2-3; D gene uncertain. Trimming removed 0 bases at V and 0 bases at J, with 6 bases between. Germline CDR1 reads KGHDR; CDR2 reads SFDVKD. The CDR3 length is 15 residues. This chain's CDR3 is CATSDLKSSTDTQYF. CDR3 sequence (DNA): TGTGCCACCAGTGATTTGAAATCGAGCACAGATACGCAGTATTTT.

The CDR3 protein is CASRGGLNSPLHF. CDR3 DNA: TGTGCCAGCAGGGGGGGATTAAATTCACCCCTCCACTTT. This chain uses TRBV6-5 with TRBJ1-6, with D possibly matching TRBD1 (5 bases). V was cut by 6 bases and J by 7 bases, with 10 bases left in between. Germline CDR1 and CDR2: MNHEY and SVGAGI. The CDR3 sequence is 13 residues long.

The V and J genes are TRBV11-2 and TRBJ2-3, with D maybe TRBD2 (5 bases). The CDR3 is 15 residues long. Looked up from germline, CDR1 is SGHAT and CDR2 is FQNNGV. V dropped 5 bases and J dropped 0 bases, with 12 bases sitting between them. The CDR3 loop is CASSPDLTSTDTQYF. The CDR3 DNA follows: TGTGCCAGCAGCCCGGACTTGACTAGCACAGATACGCAGTATTTT. Full variable domain (rest looked up from reference TRBV11-2 and TRBJ2-3): EAGVAQSPRYKIIEKRQSVAFWCNPISGHATLYWYQQILGQGPKLLIQFQNNGVVDDSQLPKDRFSAERLKGVDSTLKIQPAKLEDSAVYLCASSPDLTSTDTQYFGPGTRLTVL.

The rearrangement uses TRBV18 and TRBJ1-1; D not certain. The V gene's germline CDR1 is KGHSH and CDR2 LQKENI. There are 14 residues in the CDR3. V was cut by 6 bases and J by 1 base, with 12 bases left in between. CDR3 bases: TGTGCCAGCTCCCTTATCCCGAGGAACACTGAAGCTTTCTTT. Protein: CASSLIPRNTEAFF.

The rearrangement links TRBV25-1 to TRBJ2-3; 9 bases are shared with TRBD2. The germline CDR1 and CDR2 sequences are MGHDK and SYGVNS. V dropped 1 base and J dropped 2; count of bases not matched to a gene: 7. The CDR3 covers 17 residues. This CDR3 reads CASSEWGGGAATDTQYF. CDR3 coding DNA: TGTGCCAGCAGTGAATGGGGCGGGGGGGCCGCCACAGATACGCAGTATTTT.